This T cell receptor beta chain was found in a study of CD8+ T cells in alopecia areata. Comments on this clone: Its antigen is undetermined.

General observations from the study: Relative to mice, TCR sharing across patients was less clear, a difference possibly HLA-related. Scalp sequencing also captures normal skin's resident alphabeta T cells.

The treatment was: oral pan-JAK inhibitor, 5-10 mg twice daily. Researchers gathered lesional scalp punch biopsies and peripheral blood from patients with alopecia areata. cDNA serving as the sequencing template came from extracted, reverse transcribed RNA. Only in-frame clones appear in the TCRdb table, and some are missing; sequencing was by immunoSEQ multiplex PCR. The repertoire holds approximately 280,000 clones, with nearly 60% as singletons. This CDR3 has 13 amino acids. In germline, CDR1 is GTSNPN, CDR2 SVGIG (reference sequence). The chain is built from TRBV30 and TRBJ2-5; 7 nucleotides align to TRBD2. This sequence was found in a human donor with alopecia areata. Sequencing used CD4+ T cells sorted from blood, obtained at week 24, from a patient treated with tofacitinib. The CDR3 spells CSGTTLLQETQYF. DNA of the CDR3: TGTTCCGGGACTACACTTCTTCAAGAGACCCAGTACTTC.